These 22 T cell receptor beta chains share one sample of origin, sequenced in a study of CD8 T cells in ankylosing spondylitis. TCRdb called the 5' RACE reads again in MiXCR, with one record for every CDR3 protein. The repertoire has 180,000 or so distinct CDR3 sequences, 11% of them found once; the top ten carry 25% to 30%. Sequences were obtained from blood, either unsorted or a sorted T cell fraction (not recorded which). These receptor sequences come from a male donor with ankylosing spondylitis or in good health (not recorded which).

This clonotype was seen at least ten times. CDR3 sequence: CASSSTGIYGYTF. The CDR3 nucleotides are TGTGCCAGCTCCTCGACAGGGATCTATGGCTACACCTTC. This rearrangement joins TRBV25-1 to TRBJ1-2; 7 positions agree with TRBD1. This CDR3 has 13 amino acids. The V and J ends lost 8 bases and 4 bases, in that order; junction bases with no gene match: 7. The V gene's germline CDR1 is MGHDK and CDR2 SYGVNS.

The V gene is TRBV23-1, the J gene TRBJ1-5; a weak D match, TRBD1 (6 bases). TRBV23-1 is an ORF; its function is uncertain. V lost 2 bases to trimming and J lost 1 base, with 15 bases between them. The CDR3 is 17 residues long. The CDR3 loop is CASSQPWGAGSNQPQHF. The CDR3 DNA reads as TGCGCCAGCAGTCAACCCTGGGGGGCCGGAAGCAATCAGCCCCAGCATTTT.

This clonotype turned up a few times. The chain uses TRBV14 and TRBJ2-5; TRBD2 matches 7 bases. The V segment lost 8 bases and the J segment 2 bases; nucleotides outside the gene matches: 5. From germline, CDR1 is SGHDN and CDR2 FVKESK. The CDR3 sequence is 13 residues long. CDR3 sequence: CASHPSGQETQYF. The CDR3 DNA follows: TGTGCCAGCCACCCTAGCGGACAAGAGACCCAGTACTTC.

This clonotype has only a few counts. The CDR3 reads CASSSQDQDEQYF. CDR3 DNA sequence: TGTGCCAGCAGTTCCCAGGATCAGGATGAGCAGTACTTC. This chain uses TRBV7-7 with TRBJ2-7; D unresolved. Germline-derived CDR1 and CDR2 are SSHAT and FNYEAQ (reference sequence). V lost 6 bases to trimming and J lost 7 bases, with 16 bases between them. The CDR3 sequence is 13 residues long.

This clonotype has only a few counts. The chain couples TRBV28 to TRBJ1-6; 9 bases fit TRBD1. V dropped 4 bases and J dropped 9; count of bases not matched to a gene: 4. This CDR3 comprises 14 residues. Germline lookup yields CDR1 MDHEN and CDR2 SYDVKM. The CDR3 bases are TGTGCCAGCAGTTGGAGACAGGGGGGTTCACCCCTCCACTTT. Amino acid sequence: CASSWRQGGSPLHF.

In this sample, this clonotype turned up a few times. The chain joins TRBV9 to TRBJ2-1, with TRBD1 as a possible D gene (6 bases). In germline, CDR1 is SGDLS, CDR2 YYNGEE. Trimming removed 0 bases at V and 2 bases at J, with 12 bases between. The length of the CDR3 is 16 residues. The CDR3 sequence: CASSVALRGAYNEQFF. CDR3 DNA sequence: TGTGCCAGCAGCGTAGCCCTCAGGGGCGCCTACAATGAGCAGTTCTTC.

The chain employs TRBV7-9 and TRBJ2-2, with D tentatively TRBD1 (5 bases). Germline-derived CDR1 and CDR2 are SEHNR and FQNEAQ (reference sequence). Trimming shortened V by 2 bases and J by 4 bases, and 8 bases separated the two germline ends. This CDR3 spans 14 amino acids. CDR3 protein: CASSLPGFTGELFF. The CDR3, as DNA: TGTGCCAGCAGCTTACCAGGGTTCACCGGGGAGCTGTTTTTT.

This clonotype came up many times. The V gene is TRBV12-3 or TRBV12-4, the J gene TRBJ2-2; no definite D call. The ends were cut back, 8 bases at V and 0 bases at J, with 10 bases in the middle. The CDR3 is 14 amino acids. The CDR3 coding sequence is TGTGCCAGCTTCCATCATACGAACACCGGGGAGCTGTTTTTT. Its translation is CASFHHTNTGELFF.

A remark on this clonotype: A much larger clone sits a single nucleotide away, making a read error possible. The rearrangement links TRBV7-8 to TRBJ1-5, with D uncertain. The CDR3 sequence is 15 residues long. Germline CDR1 and CDR2: SGHVS and FQNEAQ. The CDR3 region has the DNA TGTGTCAGCAGCTACAACAGTTGGAGCAATCAGCCCCAGCATTTT. Translation gives CVSSYNSWSNQPQHF.

In its sample, this clonotype was seen many times. The chain uses TRBV28 and TRBJ2-3, with 8 bases identical to TRBD1. Germline V CDR1 and CDR2: MDHEN, SYDVKM. The V and J ends lost 3 bases and 3 bases, in that order; junction bases with no gene match: 11. This CDR3 comprises 17 residues. CDR3 region: CASSFPRDRRQTDTQYF. DNA for the CDR3: TGTGCCAGCAGTTTCCCCCGGGACAGGCGGCAAACAGATACGCAGTATTTT.

This clonotype was seen ten or more times. The chain carries TRBV29-1 and TRBJ1-3; no reliable D call. The germline V and J ends were trimmed by 7 bases and 7 bases, with 17 bases remaining between them. Germline CDR1 SQVTM, CDR2 ANQGSEA. The CDR3 consists of 13 residues. The CDR3 is CSASDGFGNTIYF. Written as DNA, the CDR3 is TGCAGCGCTTCGGACGGGTTCGGGAACACCATATATTTT.

This clonotype was observed at least ten times. The genes are TRBV12-3 or TRBV12-4 and TRBJ2-3, with 9 bases that match TRBD1. Trimming at V came to 5 bases and at J to 2 bases, leaving 5 bases not matched to a gene. This CDR3 has 15 amino acids. The CDR3 loop reads CASSRGQGFTDTQYF. DNA of the CDR3: TGTGCCAGCAGTAGGGGACAGGGATTCACAGATACGCAGTATTTT.

This clonotype was seen only a few times. The V call is TRBV6-5, the J call TRBJ2-1; D ambiguous. The V gene lost 4 bases and the J gene lost 4 bases, with 17 bases spanning the gap. From germline, CDR1 is MNHEY and CDR2 SVGAGI. The CDR3 loop spans 16 amino acids. CDR3 in DNA: TGTGCCAGCAGTTGGTTTGGATCCTCCGGATACAATGAGCAGTTCTTC. This sequence encodes CASSWFGSSGYNEQFF.

This clonotype showed up many times. The chain couples TRBV6-2 or TRBV6-3 to TRBJ2-3; D is unclear. The CDR3 consists of 14 residues. V was cut by 2 bases and J by 5 bases, with 11 bases left in between. Germline V gene lookup returns CDR1 MNHEY and CDR2 SVGEGT. The CDR3, as DNA: TGTGCCAGCAGTTACGCCACGGTTGGAGATACGCAGTATTTT. Protein product: CASSYATVGDTQYF.

On this clonotype itself: This sequence may be a read error, since a much larger clone differs from it by one base. This chain links TRBV10-3 with TRBJ1-1, with D maybe TRBD1 (6 bases). Trimming took 7 bases from V and 0 from J, leaving 12 bases between them. CDR3 length equals 14 residues. Germline CDR1 ENHRY, CDR2 SYGVKD. The CDR3: CAINGQGMNTEAFF. The CDR3 bases are TGTGCCATCAATGGCCAGGGGATGAACACTGAAGCTTTCTTT.

This clonotype turned up a few times. The V and J genes are TRBV14 and TRBJ1-4, with 7 bases fitting TRBD1. The CDR3 covers 12 residues. Germline CDR1 is SGHDN and CDR2 is FVKESK. With 4 bases clipped from V and 8 bases from J, the junction kept 1 base outside the gene matches. This CDR3 is CASSPGQEKLFF. DNA of the CDR3: TGTGCCAGCAGCCCGGGACAGGAAAAACTGTTTTTT.

V and J are TRBV5-1 and TRBJ2-7; 10 bases line up with TRBD1. The trim removed 5 bases at V and 4 bases at J, leaving 24 bases unmatched. There are 20 residues in the CDR3. CDR1 is SGHRS, CDR2 YFSETQ, per germline. CDR3 nucleotide sequence: TGCGCCAGCAGTTTTCCCCGAGGGACAGGGGCCGTGGTGGGCACGTACGAGCAGTACTTC. This translates into CASSFPRGTGAVVGTYEQYF.

This clonotype has at least ten counts. The V and J genes are TRBV6-1 and TRBJ1-2; 8 nucleotides match TRBD1. From germline, CDR1 is MNHNS and CDR2 SASEGT. This CDR3 contains 14 residues. The ends lost 6 bases at V and 7 bases at J; junction bases unmatched: 10. CDR3 loop: CASRPDREKGGYTF. The CDR3 DNA reads TGTGCCAGCAGACCGGACAGGGAAAAGGGTGGCTACACCTTC.

V and J are TRBV20-1 and TRBJ2-5; TRBD2 matches 7 bases. This CDR3 has 13 amino acids. Looked up from germline, CDR1 is DFQATT and CDR2 is SNEGSKA (reference sequence). The V gene end was trimmed by 5 bases and the J gene end by 1 base; junction bases not matched to a gene: 4. DNA for the CDR3: TGCAGTGCTCCCCGGGAGGTCCAAGAGACCCAGTACTTC. Translation gives CSAPREVQETQYF.

The chain employs TRBV7-2 and TRBJ1-4; tentatively, D is TRBD1 (6 bases). Trimming removed 3 bases from V and 5 bases from J, with 13 bases in between. This CDR3 is built from 15 residues. Per the germline V gene, CDR1 is SGHTA and CDR2 is FQGNSA. CDR3 loop: CASSFRRGKNEKLFF. The CDR3 nucleotides read TGTGCCAGCAGCTTTAGAAGGGGGAAGAATGAAAAACTGTTTTTT.

In this sample, this clonotype turned up many times. The chain uses TRBV3-1 and TRBJ1-1, with D possibly being TRBD1 (6 bases). CDR3 length: 13 residues. Germline lookup yields CDR1 LGHDT and CDR2 YNNKEL (reference sequence). V was clipped by 1 base and J by 6 bases, with 9 bases between them. The CDR3: CASSQVQGAEAFF. The DNA of the CDR3 is TGTGCCAGCAGCCAAGTACAGGGCGCTGAAGCTTTCTTT.

This clonotype was seen a handful of times. J is TRBJ2-7 and V is TRBV20-1, with a weak D call TRBD1 (6 bases). The CDR3 is made up of 18 amino acids. Germline V lookup: CDR1 DFQATT, CDR2 SNEGSKA (reference sequence). V lost 5 bases and J 0 bases, leaving 26 bases between the germline ends. The CDR3 loop reads CSARTELTAEPSSYEQYF. CDR3 DNA sequence: TGCAGTGCTCGGACAGAGCTTACAGCGGAGCCAAGCTCCTACGAGCAGTACTTC.